These 25 T cell receptor beta chains share one sample of origin, sequenced in a study of T cell responses to AZD1222 COVID-19 vaccine. Only in-frame clones appear in the TCRdb table, and some are missing; sequencing was by immunoSEQ multiplex PCR. Among 88,000 or so clones, about 89% were seen once, and the ten largest hold approximately 5.2%. The specimen comprised peripheral blood, sampled 28 days after the second AZD1222 dose. These receptors originate from an adult who received the AZD1222 COVID-19 vaccine.

The chain employs TRBV6-5 and TRBJ1-3; D is perhaps TRBD1 (5 bases). The CDR3 consists of 14 residues. Germline V gene sequence: CDR1 MNHEY, CDR2 SVGAGI. Deletions cut 8 bases from V and 4 bases from J, with 15 bases between. DNA of the CDR3: TGTGCCAGCTCTTGGGGGGGGACGGGAAACACCATATATTTT. Translating it yields CASSWGGTGNTIYF.

This clone was counted a few times. The CDR3 protein is CASSPRAGRWDGYTF. As DNA, the CDR3 is TGTGCCAGCAGCCCCCGGGCAGGGCGATGGGATGGCTACACCTTC. This chain connects TRBV9 to TRBJ1-2, with D perhaps matching TRBD1 (5 bases). V was shortened by 4 bases and J by 6 bases, with 19 bases between the two germline ends. Germline loops: CDR1 SGDLS, CDR2 YYNGEE. The CDR3 totals 15 residues.

CDR3 residues: CASSSPRVNYGYTF. CDR3 DNA: TGTGCCAGCAGTTCCCCGCGAGTTAACTATGGCTACACCTTC. V and J are TRBV6-5 and TRBJ1-2; D gene uncertain. CDR1 MNHEY and CDR2 SVGAGI come from the germline V gene. V lost 4 bases, J lost 1 base, and 10 bases lay in between. CDR3 length equals 14 residues.

J is TRBJ1-2 and V is TRBV6-5; D may be TRBD1 (5 bases). The CDR3 is 13 residues long. Trimming took off 6 bases at V and 2 bases at J, with 10 bases between the two ends. Germline V gene data show CDR1 as MNHEY and CDR2 as SVGAGI. CDR3 protein: CASSQTANYGYTF. The CDR3 DNA reads as TGTGCCAGCAGCCAGACAGCGAACTATGGCTACACCTTC.

The chain uses TRBV6-5 and TRBJ1-2; D ambiguous. The V gene lost 6 bases and the J gene lost 3 bases, with 17 bases spanning the gap. The CDR3 has 15 residues. CDR1 and CDR2 from the germline V gene are MNHEY and SVGAGI. The CDR3 protein is CASSRSRTEDYGYTF. The DNA of the CDR3 is TGTGCCAGCAGCCGGAGTCGGACGGAAGACTATGGCTACACCTTC.

The chain is built from TRBV19 and TRBJ2-1, with TRBD1 identical over 11 bases. The germline V gene encodes CDR1 LNHDA and CDR2 SQIVND (reference sequence). V was pared by 1 base and J by 10 bases, with 9 bases of the junction left unmatched. The CDR3 has 16 residues. CDR3 DNA sequence: TGTGCCAGTAGTATAGTCGCCGGGACAGGGGGAAGGGAGCAGTTCTTC. Amino acids: CASSIVAGTGGREQFF.

V is TRBV19 and J is TRBJ1-2; D call uncertain. The CDR3 contains 15 residues. The germline V and J ends were trimmed by 7 bases and 4 bases, with 19 bases remaining between them. Germline V gene sequence: CDR1 LNHDA, CDR2 SQIVND (reference sequence). DNA for the CDR3: TGTGCCAGTACCCGCCCGGCGTCAGGCTCCTATGGCTACACCTTC. Translation: CASTRPASGSYGYTF.

The rearrangement uses TRBV2 and TRBJ2-1; TRBD2 might be the D (6 bases). The V gene's germline CDR1 is SNHLY and CDR2 FYNNEI. The V and J ends lost 7 bases and 14 bases respectively, with 21 bases between them. There are 13 residues in the CDR3. The CDR3 nucleotides are TGTGCCAGCACCCGCCCCTTAGCGGTGGGGGAGTTCTTC. It is translated as CASTRPLAVGEFF.

The chain joins TRBV19 to TRBJ2-1, with TRBD1 as a possible D gene (6 bases). The germline V gene encodes CDR1 LNHDA and CDR2 SQIVND (reference sequence). Trimming cost V 1 base and J 2 bases, with 18 bases left between them. The CDR3 sequence is 18 residues long. The CDR3: CASSIAPIQGYTYNEQFF. The CDR3 coding sequence is TGTGCCAGTAGTATAGCACCCATACAGGGTTACACCTACAATGAGCAGTTCTTC. The whole variable domain, filled in from reference TRBV19 and TRBJ2-1, reads DGGITQSPKYLFRKEGQNVTLSCEQNLNHDAMYWYRQDPGQGLRLIYYSQIVNDFQKGDIAEGYSVSREKKESFPLTVTSAQKNPTAFYLCASSIAPIQGYTYNEQFFGPGTRLTVL.

This clone was seen a single time. The J gene is TRBJ2-5, the V gene TRBV19; TRBD2 matches 7 bases. V gave up 9 bases and J gave up 1 base; unmatched junction bases: 8. The CDR3 has 14 amino acids. Per the germline V gene, CDR1 is LNHDA and CDR2 is SQIVND (reference sequence). The CDR3 DNA reads TGTGCCAGCGGAGCGGGATACCTCCAAGAGACCCAGTACTTC. Protein sequence: CASGAGYLQETQYF. Using reference TRBV19 and TRBJ2-5 for the parts outside the CDR3, the full variable domain is DGGITQSPKYLFRKEGQNVTLSCEQNLNHDAMYWYRQDPGQGLRLIYYSQIVNDFQKGDIAEGYSVSREKKESFPLTVTSAQKNPTAFYLCASGAGYLQETQYFGPGTRLLVL.

This rearrangement joins TRBV5-1 to TRBJ2-2; 9 positions match TRBD1. The CDR3 runs to 15 residues. In germline, CDR1 is SGHRS, CDR2 YFSETQ. Losses at the gene ends were 4 bases for V and 10 bases for J; bases not matched to a gene: 11. The chain's CDR3 is CASSGTGTGWVELFF. DNA of the CDR3: TGCGCCAGCAGCGGCACCGGGACAGGGTGGGTGGAGCTGTTTTTT. The variable domain in full, with the rest retrieved from reference TRBV5-1 and TRBJ2-2, is KAGVTQTPRYLIKTRGQQVTLSCSPISGHRSVSWYQQTPGQGLQFLFEYFSETQRNKGNFPGRFSGRQFSNSRSEMNVSTLELGDSALYLCASSGTGTGWVELFFGEGSRLTVL.

The chain links TRBV11-3 to TRBJ1-2, with 7 bases lining up with TRBD1. The germline V gene encodes CDR1 SGHNT and CDR2 YENEEA. The J segment lost 6 bases and the V segment lost 6 bases, leaving 10 bases of the junction unmatched. There are 14 residues in the CDR3. CDR3 DNA sequence: TGTGCCAGCAGTCAAGGGGGCTTGCGGGATGGCTACACCTTC. Translated: CASSQGGLRDGYTF.

This clone was counted a few times. Its ends do not fully match the called genes, so a read error is possible. The V call is TRBV19, the J call TRBJ1-6; D remains ambiguous. Germline-derived CDR1 and CDR2 are LNHDA and SQIVND (reference sequence). This CDR3 region has 14 residues. CDR3 amino acids: CASGITAFNSPLHF. CDR3 sequence (DNA): TGTGCCAGTGGTATTACGGCATTTAATTCACCCCTCCACTTT.

The chain couples TRBV6-5 to TRBJ2-7; no definite D call. Trimming stripped 6 bases from V and 0 bases from J, with 6 bases between. CDR3 length: 12 residues. Germline V gives CDR1 MNHEY, CDR2 SVGAGI. CDR3 sequence: CASRFSSYEQYF. The CDR3 DNA follows: TGTGCCAGCAGGTTTTCCTCCTACGAGCAGTACTTC.

J is TRBJ2-7 and V is TRBV11-2; D uncertain. From germline, CDR1 is SGHAT and CDR2 FQNNGV. The CDR3 covers 14 residues. Trimming pared 0 bases from V and 1 base from J, leaving 7 bases between. Here the CDR3 DNA reads TGTGCCAGCAGCTTAGAGGTAGGATCCTACGAGCAGTACTTC. It codes for CASSLEVGSYEQYF.

The rearrangement links TRBV9 to TRBJ1-4, with D tentatively TRBD1 (6 bases). From germline, CDR1 is SGDLS and CDR2 YYNGEE. Trimming cost V 4 bases and J 8 bases, with 18 bases left between them. CDR3 size: 15 residues. This chain's CDR3 is CASSPGSGAREKLFF. DNA for the CDR3: TGTGCCAGCAGCCCGGGGTCAGGGGCGCGAGAAAAACTGTTTTTT.

This clone was recorded once. The rearrangement links TRBV3-1 (or the pseudogene TRBV3-2) to TRBJ2-7; the D is unclear. The V end was cut by 1 base, the J end by 3 bases, with 4 bases between. From germline, CDR1 is LGHDT and CDR2 YNNKEL (reference sequence). The CDR3 consists of 12 residues. The DNA for the CDR3 is TGTGCCAGCAGCCAAGGGGGCTACGAGCAGTACTTC. Translated, it gives CASSQGGYEQYF.

The CDR3 sequence is CASRREASSYNSPLHF. The CDR3 DNA reads TGTGCCAGCCGGAGGGAGGCGAGCTCCTATAATTCACCCCTCCACTTT. The genes are TRBV27 and TRBJ1-6; no firm D call. Deletions cut 8 bases from V and 0 bases from J, with 14 bases between. The CDR3 sequence is 16 residues long. CDR1 MNHEY and CDR2 SMNVEV come from the germline V gene (reference sequence).

This rearrangement joins TRBV30 to TRBJ1-2; 8 positions match TRBD1. Germline assignment: CDR1 GTSNPN and CDR2 SVGIG (reference sequence). The CDR3 spans 14 residues. Losses at the gene ends were 4 bases for V and 14 bases for J; bases not matched to a gene: 18. CDR3: CAWNRKETGGPQTF. DNA for the CDR3: TGTGCCTGGAACAGGAAGGAAACAGGGGGTCCCCAAACCTTC.

V and J are TRBV3-1 (or the pseudogene TRBV3-2) and TRBJ2-5, with 9 positions matching TRBD1. The CDR3 contains 14 residues. From germline, CDR1 is LGHDT and CDR2 YNNKEL (reference sequence). V gave up 3 bases and J gave up 4 bases; unmatched junction bases: 3. Here the CDR3 reads CASSHGQGRETQYF. The CDR3 nucleotides are TGTGCCAGCAGCCATGGACAGGGGCGAGAGACCCAGTACTTC.

The chain joins TRBV5-1 to TRBJ1-1; TRBD1 might be the D (6 bases). The V gene lost 4 bases and the J gene lost 6 bases, with 10 bases spanning the gap. This CDR3 region has 12 residues. Germline V gene sequence: CDR1 SGHRS, CDR2 YFSETQ. The CDR3 reads CASSQGGAEAFF. In DNA form, the CDR3 reads TGCGCCAGCAGCCAAGGGGGTGCTGAAGCTTTCTTT. Full variable domain (missing parts from reference TRBV5-1 and TRBJ1-1): KAGVTQTPRYLIKTRGQQVTLSCSPISGHRSVSWYQQTPGQGLQFLFEYFSETQRNKGNFPGRFSGRQFSNSRSEMNVSTLELGDSALYLCASSQGGAEAFFGQGTRLTVV.

This chain joins TRBV3-1 (or the pseudogene TRBV3-2) and TRBJ2-3, with 7 bases that match TRBD2. The CDR3 runs to 15 residues. Germline loops: CDR1 LGHDT, CDR2 YNNKEL (reference sequence). The V gene end was trimmed by 4 bases and the J gene end by 2 bases; junction bases not matched to a gene: 6. The CDR3 sequence is CASSRGRGDTDTQYF. In DNA form, the CDR3 reads TGTGCCAGCAGCCGAGGTCGGGGGGACACAGATACGCAGTATTTT.

V gene TRBV19 combines with J gene TRBJ1-4; D not resolved. The CDR3 contains 13 residues. The ends were cut back, 8 bases at V and 8 bases at J, with 15 bases in the middle. Germline loops: CDR1 LNHDA, CDR2 SQIVND (reference sequence). CDR3 region: CASGLQTGEKLFF. CDR3 bases: TGTGCCAGTGGATTACAGACGGGGGAAAAACTGTTTTTT. Together with reference TRBV19 and TRBJ1-4, the CDR3 gives the full variable domain: DGGITQSPKYLFRKEGQNVTLSCEQNLNHDAMYWYRQDPGQGLRLIYYSQIVNDFQKGDIAEGYSVSREKKESFPLTVTSAQKNPTAFYLCASGLQTGEKLFFGSGTQLSVL.

Only one count was recorded for this clone. The DNA for the CDR3 is TGTGCCAGCAGCTTAGGTGCCAATGAGCAGTTCTTC. Translation gives CASSLGANEQFF. The chain is built from TRBV7-9 and TRBJ2-1; no firm D call. Germline-derived CDR1 and CDR2 are SEHNR and FQNEAQ (reference sequence). Trimming removed 1 base at V and 6 bases at J, with 4 bases between. The CDR3 runs 12 residues.

The rearrangement links TRBV6-5 to TRBJ2-5, with TRBD2 identical over 8 bases. Germline V gene data show CDR1 as MNHEY and CDR2 as SVGAGI. The CDR3 sequence is 13 residues long. V was clipped by 11 bases and J by 5 bases; unmatched bases: 10. The CDR3 DNA sequence: TGTGCCCGCGGGGCGGGGGGTGAGGAGACCCAGTACTTC. It encodes CARGAGGEETQYF.